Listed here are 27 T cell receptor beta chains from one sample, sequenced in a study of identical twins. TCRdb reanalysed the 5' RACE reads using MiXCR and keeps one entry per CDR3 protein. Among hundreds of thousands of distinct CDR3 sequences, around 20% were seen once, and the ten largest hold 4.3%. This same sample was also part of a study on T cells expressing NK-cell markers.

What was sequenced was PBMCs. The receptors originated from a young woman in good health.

CDR3 DNA sequence: TGTGCCATCAGCCGTAGCGGTACCACCTACGAGCAGTACTTC. Its translation: CAISRSGTTYEQYF. This sequence joins TRBV10-3 and TRBJ2-7; TRBD2 is a possible D gene (6 bases). Germline assignment: CDR1 ENHRY and CDR2 SYGVKD. The CDR3 runs 14 residues. The germline V and J ends were trimmed by 6 bases and 2 bases, with 14 bases remaining between them.

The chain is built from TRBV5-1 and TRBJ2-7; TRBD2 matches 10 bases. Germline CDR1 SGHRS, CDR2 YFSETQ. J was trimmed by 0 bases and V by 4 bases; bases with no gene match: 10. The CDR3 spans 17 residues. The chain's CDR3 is CASSPGLATFSSYEQYF. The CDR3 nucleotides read TGCGCCAGCAGCCCGGGACTAGCGACATTTAGCTCCTACGAGCAGTACTTC. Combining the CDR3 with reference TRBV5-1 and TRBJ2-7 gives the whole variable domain KAGVTQTPRYLIKTRGQQVTLSCSPISGHRSVSWYQQTPGQGLQFLFEYFSETQRNKGNFPGRFSGRQFSNSRSEMNVSTLELGDSALYLCASSPGLATFSSYEQYFGPGTRLTVT.

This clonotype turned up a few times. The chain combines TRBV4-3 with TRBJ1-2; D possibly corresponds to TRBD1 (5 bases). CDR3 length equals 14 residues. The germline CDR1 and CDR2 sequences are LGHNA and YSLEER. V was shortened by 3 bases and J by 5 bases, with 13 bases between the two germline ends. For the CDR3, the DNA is TGCGCCAGCAGCCACCCCGGGAGGGGATATGGCTACACCTTC. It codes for CASSHPGRGYGYTF.

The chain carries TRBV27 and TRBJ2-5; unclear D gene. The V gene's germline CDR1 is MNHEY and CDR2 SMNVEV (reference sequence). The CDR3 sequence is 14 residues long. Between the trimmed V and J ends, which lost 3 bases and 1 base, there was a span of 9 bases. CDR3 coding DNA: TGTGCCAGCAGTTTCCCCAGTATCCAAGAGACCCAGTACTTC. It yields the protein CASSFPSIQETQYF.

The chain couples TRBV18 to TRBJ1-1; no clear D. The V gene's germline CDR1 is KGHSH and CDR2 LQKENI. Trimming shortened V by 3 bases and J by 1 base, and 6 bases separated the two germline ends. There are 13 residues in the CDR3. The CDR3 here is CASSPLENTEAFF. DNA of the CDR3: TGTGCCAGCTCACCCTTGGAGAACACTGAAGCTTTCTTT.

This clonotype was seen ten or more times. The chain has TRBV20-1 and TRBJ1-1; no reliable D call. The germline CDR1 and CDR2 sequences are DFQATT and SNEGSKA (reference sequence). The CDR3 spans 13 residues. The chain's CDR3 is CSLRVGENTEAFF. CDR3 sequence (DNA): TGCAGCCTCAGAGTTGGAGAGAACACTGAAGCTTTCTTT.

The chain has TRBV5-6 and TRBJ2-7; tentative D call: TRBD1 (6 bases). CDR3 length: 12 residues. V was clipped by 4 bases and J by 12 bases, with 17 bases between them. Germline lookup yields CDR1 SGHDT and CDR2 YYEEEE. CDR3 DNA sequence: TGTGCCAGCAGCACGGGACAATTTTCGGCGTACTTC. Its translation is CASSTGQFSAYF.

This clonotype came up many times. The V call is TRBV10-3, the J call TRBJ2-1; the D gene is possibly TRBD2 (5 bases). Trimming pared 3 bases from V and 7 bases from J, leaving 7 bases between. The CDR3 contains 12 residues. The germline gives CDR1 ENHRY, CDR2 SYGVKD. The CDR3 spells CAISDEGNEQFF. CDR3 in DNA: TGTGCCATCAGTGATGAGGGAAATGAGCAGTTCTTC.

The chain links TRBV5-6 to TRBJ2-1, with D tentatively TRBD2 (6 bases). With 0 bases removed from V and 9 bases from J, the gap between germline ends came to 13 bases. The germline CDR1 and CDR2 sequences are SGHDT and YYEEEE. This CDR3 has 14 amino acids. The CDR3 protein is CASSLVGPGSEQFF. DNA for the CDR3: TGTGCCAGCAGCTTGGTGGGCCCCGGGAGTGAGCAGTTCTTC.

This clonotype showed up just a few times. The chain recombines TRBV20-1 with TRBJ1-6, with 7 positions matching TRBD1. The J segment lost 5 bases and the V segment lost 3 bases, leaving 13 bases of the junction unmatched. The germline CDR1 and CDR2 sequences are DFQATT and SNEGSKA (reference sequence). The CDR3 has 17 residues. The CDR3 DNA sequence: TGCAGTGCTAGGGATCTCCACAGGGGAGGAAATAATTCACCCCTCCACTTT. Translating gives CSARDLHRGGNNSPLHF.

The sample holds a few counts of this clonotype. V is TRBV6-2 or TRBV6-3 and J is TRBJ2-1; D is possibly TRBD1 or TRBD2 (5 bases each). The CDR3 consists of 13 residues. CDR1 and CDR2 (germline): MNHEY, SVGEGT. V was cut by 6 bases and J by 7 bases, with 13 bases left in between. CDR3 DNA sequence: TGTGCCAGCAGCGAGGGGTGGGAGAATGAGCAGTTCTTC. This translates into CASSEGWENEQFF.

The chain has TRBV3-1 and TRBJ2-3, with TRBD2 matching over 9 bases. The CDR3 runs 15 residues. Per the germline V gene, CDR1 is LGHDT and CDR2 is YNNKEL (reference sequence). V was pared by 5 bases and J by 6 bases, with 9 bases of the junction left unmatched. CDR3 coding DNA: TGTGCCAGCAGCGCCCGAGCGGGAGGCGGGGATACGCAGTATTTT. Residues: CASSARAGGGDTQYF.

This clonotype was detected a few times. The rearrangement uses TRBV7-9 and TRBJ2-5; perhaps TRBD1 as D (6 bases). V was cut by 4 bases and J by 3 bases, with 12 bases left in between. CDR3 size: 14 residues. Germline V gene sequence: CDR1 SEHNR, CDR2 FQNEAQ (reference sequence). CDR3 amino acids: CASSSGQTEETQYF. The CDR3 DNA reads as TGTGCCAGCAGCTCCGGACAGACCGAAGAGACCCAGTACTTC.

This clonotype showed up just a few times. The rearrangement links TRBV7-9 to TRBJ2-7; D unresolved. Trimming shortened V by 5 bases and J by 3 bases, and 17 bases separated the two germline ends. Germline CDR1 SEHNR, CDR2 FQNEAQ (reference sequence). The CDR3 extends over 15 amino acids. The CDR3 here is CASSVLGILDYEQYF. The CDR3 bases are TGTGCCAGCAGCGTACTGGGGATCTTGGACTACGAGCAGTACTTC.

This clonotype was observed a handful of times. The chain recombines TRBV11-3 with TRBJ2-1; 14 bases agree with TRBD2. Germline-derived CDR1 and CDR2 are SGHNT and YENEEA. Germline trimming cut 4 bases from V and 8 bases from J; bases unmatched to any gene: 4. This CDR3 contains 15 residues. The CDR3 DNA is TGTGCCAGCAGCTCACGACTAGCGGGGGGGCATGAGCAGTTCTTC. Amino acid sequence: CASSSRLAGGHEQFF.

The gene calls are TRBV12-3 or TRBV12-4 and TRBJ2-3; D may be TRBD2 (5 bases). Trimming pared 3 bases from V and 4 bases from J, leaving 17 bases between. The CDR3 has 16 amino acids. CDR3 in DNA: TGTGCCAGCAGTTTGGGTCGGAGAGGGTTCGCAGATACGCAGTATTTT. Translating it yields CASSLGRRGFADTQYF.

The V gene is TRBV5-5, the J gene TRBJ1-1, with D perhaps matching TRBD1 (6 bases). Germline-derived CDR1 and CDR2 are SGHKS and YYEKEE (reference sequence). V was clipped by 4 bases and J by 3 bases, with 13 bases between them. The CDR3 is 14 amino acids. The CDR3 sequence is CASSPRGAYTEAFF. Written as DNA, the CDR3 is TGTGCCAGCAGCCCGAGGGGGGCGTACACTGAAGCTTTCTTT. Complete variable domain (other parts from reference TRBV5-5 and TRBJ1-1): DAGVTQSPTHLIKTRGQQVTLRCSPISGHKSVSWYQQVLGQGPQFIFQYYEKEERGRGNFPDRFSARQFPNYSSELNVNALLLGDSALYLCASSPRGAYTEAFFGQGTRLTVV.

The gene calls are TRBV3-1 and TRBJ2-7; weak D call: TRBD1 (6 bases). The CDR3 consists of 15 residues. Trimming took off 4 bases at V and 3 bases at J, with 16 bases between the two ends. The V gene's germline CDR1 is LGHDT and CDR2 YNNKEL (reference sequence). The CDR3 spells CASSPFLGGYYEQYF. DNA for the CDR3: TGTGCCAGCAGCCCCTTTTTAGGGGGATACTACGAGCAGTACTTC.

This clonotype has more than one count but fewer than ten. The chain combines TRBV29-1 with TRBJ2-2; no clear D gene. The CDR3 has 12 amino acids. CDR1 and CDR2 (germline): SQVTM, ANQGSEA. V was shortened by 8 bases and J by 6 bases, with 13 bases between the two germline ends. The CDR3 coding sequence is TGCAGCACCTCCCTCGGGCCCGGGGAGCTGTTTTTT. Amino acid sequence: CSTSLGPGELFF.

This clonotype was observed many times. In DNA form, the CDR3 reads TGTGCCAGCAGCTCGACCAGGTCCGGGGAGCTGTTTTTT. Translating it yields CASSSTRSGELFF. This chain joins TRBV7-2 and TRBJ2-2; no reliable D call. Germline values: CDR1 SGHTA, CDR2 FQGNSA. There are 13 residues in the CDR3. The V end lost 4 bases, the J end lost 6 bases, and 9 bases lay between the germline ends.

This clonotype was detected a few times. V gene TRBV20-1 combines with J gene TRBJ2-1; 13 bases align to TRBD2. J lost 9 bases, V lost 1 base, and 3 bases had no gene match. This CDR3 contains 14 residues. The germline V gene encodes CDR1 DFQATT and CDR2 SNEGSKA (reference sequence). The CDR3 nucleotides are TGCAGTGCTAGAGGGACTAGCGGGAGCGGTGAGCAGTTCTTC. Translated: CSARGTSGSGEQFF.

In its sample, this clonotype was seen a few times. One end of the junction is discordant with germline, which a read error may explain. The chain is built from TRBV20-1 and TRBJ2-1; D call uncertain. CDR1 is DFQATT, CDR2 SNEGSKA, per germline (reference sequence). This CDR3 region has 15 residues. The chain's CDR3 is CSARGGSLIADEQFF. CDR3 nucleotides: TGCAGTGCCAGAGGCGGATCGTTGATAGCCGATGAGCAGTTCTTC.

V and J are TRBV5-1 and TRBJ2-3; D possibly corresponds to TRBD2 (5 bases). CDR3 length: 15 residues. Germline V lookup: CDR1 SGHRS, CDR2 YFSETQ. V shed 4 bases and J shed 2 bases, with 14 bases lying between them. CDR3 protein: CASSRDEGSTDTQYF. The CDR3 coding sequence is TGCGCCAGCAGCCGCGACGAGGGCTCCACAGATACGCAGTATTTT.

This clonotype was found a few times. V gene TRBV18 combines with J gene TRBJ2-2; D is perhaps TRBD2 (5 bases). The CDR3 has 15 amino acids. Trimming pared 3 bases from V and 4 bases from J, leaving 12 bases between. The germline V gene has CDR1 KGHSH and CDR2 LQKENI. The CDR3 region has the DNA TGTGCCAGCTCACCGTCGGAGGCGGCCACCGGGGAGCTGTTTTTT. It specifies CASSPSEAATGELFF.

The CDR3 DNA reads TGTGCCAGCAGTGAAACCGGGACTAGCGGTTATAAGAGCACAGATACGCAGTATTTT. Encoded protein: CASSETGTSGYKSTDTQYF. V gene TRBV6-1 combines with J gene TRBJ2-3; the match to TRBD2 covers 11 bases. J lost 0 bases, V lost 2 bases, and 10 bases had no gene match. Germline CDR1 is MNHNS and CDR2 is SASEGT. The CDR3 covers 19 residues.

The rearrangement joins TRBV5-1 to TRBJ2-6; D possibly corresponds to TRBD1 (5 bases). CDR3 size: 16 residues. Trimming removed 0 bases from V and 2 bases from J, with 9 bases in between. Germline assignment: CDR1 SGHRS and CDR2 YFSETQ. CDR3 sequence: CASSLASRAGANVLTF. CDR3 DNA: TGCGCCAGCAGCTTGGCCAGCAGGGCTGGGGCCAACGTCCTGACTTTC.

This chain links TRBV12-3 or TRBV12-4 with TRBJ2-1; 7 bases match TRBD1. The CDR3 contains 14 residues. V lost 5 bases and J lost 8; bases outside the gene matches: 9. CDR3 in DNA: TGTGCCAGCAGTCACAGGGGTTCGGGCTATGAGCAGTTCTTC. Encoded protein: CASSHRGSGYEQFF.